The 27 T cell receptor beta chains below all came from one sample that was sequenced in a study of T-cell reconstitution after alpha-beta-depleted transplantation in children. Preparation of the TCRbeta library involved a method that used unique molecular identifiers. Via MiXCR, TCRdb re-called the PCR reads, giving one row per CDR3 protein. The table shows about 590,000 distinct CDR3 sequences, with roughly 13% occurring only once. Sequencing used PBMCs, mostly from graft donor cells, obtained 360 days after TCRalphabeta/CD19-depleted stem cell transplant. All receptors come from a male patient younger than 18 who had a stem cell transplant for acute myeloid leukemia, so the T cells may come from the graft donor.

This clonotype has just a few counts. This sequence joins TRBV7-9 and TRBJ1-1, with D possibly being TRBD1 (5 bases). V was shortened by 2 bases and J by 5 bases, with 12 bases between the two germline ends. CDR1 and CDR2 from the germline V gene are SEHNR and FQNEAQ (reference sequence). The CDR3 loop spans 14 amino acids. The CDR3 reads CASSLRDPGTEAFF. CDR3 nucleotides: TGTGCCAGCAGCTTAAGGGACCCGGGGACTGAAGCTTTCTTT.

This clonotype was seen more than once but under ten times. CDR3 residues: CASSPGRASDTQYF. The CDR3 nucleotides are TGTGCCAGCTCACCAGGGAGGGCCTCAGATACGCAGTATTTT. The genes are TRBV18 and TRBJ2-3; 7 bases map to TRBD2. CDR3 length equals 14 residues. Trimming removed 2 bases from V and 4 bases from J; junction bases left unmatched: 3. The germline gives CDR1 KGHSH, CDR2 LQKENI.

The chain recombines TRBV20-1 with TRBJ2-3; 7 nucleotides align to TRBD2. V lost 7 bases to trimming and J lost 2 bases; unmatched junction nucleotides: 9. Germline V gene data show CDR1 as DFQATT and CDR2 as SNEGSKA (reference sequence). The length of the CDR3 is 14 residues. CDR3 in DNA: TGCAGTGTAGCGGAAGCGGGACTCACAGATACGCAGTATTTT. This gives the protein CSVAEAGLTDTQYF.

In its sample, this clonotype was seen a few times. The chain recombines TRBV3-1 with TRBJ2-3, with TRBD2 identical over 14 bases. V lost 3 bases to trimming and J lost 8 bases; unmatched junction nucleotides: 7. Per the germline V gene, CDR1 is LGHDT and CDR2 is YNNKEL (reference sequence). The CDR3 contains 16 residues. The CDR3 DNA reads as TGTGCCAGCAGCCAGTTGACTAGCGGGAGGGCCGGTACGCAGTATTTT. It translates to CASSQLTSGRAGTQYF.

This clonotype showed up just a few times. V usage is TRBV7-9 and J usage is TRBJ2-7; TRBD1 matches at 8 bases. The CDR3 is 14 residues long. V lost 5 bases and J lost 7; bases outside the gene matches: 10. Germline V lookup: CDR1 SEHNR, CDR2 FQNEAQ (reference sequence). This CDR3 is CASSTDRTGREQYF. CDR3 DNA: TGTGCCAGCAGCACAGACCGGACAGGGCGAGAGCAGTACTTC.

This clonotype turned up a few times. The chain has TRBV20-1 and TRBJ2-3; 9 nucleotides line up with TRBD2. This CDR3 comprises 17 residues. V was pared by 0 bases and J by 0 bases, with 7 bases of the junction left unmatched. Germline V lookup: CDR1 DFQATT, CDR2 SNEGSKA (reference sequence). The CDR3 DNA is TGCAGTGCTAGAGATAGGGCTAGCGGGGCTAGCACAGATACGCAGTATTTT. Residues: CSARDRASGASTDTQYF.

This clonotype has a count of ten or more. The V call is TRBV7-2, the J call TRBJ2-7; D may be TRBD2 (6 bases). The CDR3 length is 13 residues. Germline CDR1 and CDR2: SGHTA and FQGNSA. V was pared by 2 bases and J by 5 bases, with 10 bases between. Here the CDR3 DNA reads TGTGCCAGCAGCTTACTAGCGACCCACGAGCAGTACTTC. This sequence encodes CASSLLATHEQYF.

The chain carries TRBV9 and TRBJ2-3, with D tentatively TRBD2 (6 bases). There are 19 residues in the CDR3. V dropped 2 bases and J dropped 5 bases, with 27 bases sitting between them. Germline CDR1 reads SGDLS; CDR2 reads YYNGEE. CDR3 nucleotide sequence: TGTGCCAGCAGCGTGTACCGAGACCCGGGACTCCCTGCAGGAGATACGCAGTATTTT. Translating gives CASSVYRDPGLPAGDTQYF.

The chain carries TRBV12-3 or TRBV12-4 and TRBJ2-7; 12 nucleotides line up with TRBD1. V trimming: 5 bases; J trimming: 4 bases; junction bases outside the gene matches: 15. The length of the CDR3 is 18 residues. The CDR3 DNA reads TGTGCCAGCAGTGTAAGGGACAGGGGGCGCTTAGTGATGTACGAGCAGTACTTC. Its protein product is CASSVRDRGRLVMYEQYF.

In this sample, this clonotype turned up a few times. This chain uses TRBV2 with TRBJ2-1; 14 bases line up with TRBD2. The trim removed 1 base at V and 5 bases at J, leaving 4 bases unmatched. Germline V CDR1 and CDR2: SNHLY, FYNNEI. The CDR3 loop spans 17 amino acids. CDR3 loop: CASSEGLAGGPDNEQFF. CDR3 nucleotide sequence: TGTGCCAGCAGTGAAGGACTAGCGGGAGGGCCCGACAATGAGCAGTTCTTC.

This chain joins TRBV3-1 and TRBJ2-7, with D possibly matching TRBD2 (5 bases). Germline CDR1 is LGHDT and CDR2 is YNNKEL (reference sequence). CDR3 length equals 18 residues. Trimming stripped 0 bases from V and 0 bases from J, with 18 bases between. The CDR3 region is CASSQDLWQTTSSYEQYF. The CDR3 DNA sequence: TGTGCCAGCAGCCAAGATCTTTGGCAGACTACGAGCTCCTACGAGCAGTACTTC.

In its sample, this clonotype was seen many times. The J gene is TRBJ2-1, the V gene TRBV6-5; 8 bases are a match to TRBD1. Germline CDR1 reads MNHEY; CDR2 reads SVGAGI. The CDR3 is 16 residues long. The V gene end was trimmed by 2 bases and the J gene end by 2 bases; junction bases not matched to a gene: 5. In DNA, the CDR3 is TGTGCCAGCAGTTACCTCCCAGGGGGCACCTACAATGAGCAGTTCTTC. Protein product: CASSYLPGGTYNEQFF.

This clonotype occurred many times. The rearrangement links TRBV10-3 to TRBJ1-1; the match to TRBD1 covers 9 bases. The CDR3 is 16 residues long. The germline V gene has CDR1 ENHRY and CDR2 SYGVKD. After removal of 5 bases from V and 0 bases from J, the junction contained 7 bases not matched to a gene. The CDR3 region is CAISKDRGVLNTEAFF. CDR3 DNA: TGTGCCATCAGTAAGGACAGGGGTGTGTTGAACACTGAAGCTTTCTTT.

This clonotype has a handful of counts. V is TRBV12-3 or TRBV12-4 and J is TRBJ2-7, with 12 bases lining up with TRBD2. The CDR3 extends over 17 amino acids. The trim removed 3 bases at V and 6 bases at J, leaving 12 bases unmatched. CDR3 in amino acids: CASSFLTLAGGPGEQYF. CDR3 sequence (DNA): TGTGCCAGCAGTTTCTTGACTCTAGCGGGAGGGCCGGGCGAGCAGTACTTC.

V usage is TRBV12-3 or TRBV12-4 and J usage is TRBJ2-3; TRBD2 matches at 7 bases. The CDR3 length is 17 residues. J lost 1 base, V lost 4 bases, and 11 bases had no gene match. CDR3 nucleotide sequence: TGTGCCAGCAGTTCTTGCACCCCTAGCGGCTGCACAGATACGCAGTATTTT. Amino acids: CASSSCTPSGCTDTQYF.

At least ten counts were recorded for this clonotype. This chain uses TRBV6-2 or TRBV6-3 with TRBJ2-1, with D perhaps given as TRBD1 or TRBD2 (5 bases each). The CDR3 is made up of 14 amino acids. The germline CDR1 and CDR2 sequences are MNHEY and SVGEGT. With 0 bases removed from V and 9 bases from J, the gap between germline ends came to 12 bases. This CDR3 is CASSYSRESSEQFF. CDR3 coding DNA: TGTGCCAGCAGTTACTCCAGGGAGTCGAGTGAGCAGTTCTTC.

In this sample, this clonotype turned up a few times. CDR3 nucleotide sequence: TGTGCCACCAGCAGCCTTAAGACAGGGACAGATACGCAGTATTTT. It encodes CATSSLKTGTDTQYF. The chain has TRBV15 and TRBJ2-3; 7 nucleotides line up with TRBD1. Germline CDR1 reads LNHNV; CDR2 reads YYDKDF (reference sequence). With 3 bases clipped from V and 3 bases from J, the junction kept 6 bases outside the gene matches. The CDR3 length is 15 residues.

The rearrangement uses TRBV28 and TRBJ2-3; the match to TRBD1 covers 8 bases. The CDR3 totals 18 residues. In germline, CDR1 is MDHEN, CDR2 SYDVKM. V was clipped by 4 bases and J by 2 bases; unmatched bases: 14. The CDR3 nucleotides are TGTGCCAGCAGTTCCCACCCCGGCGGACAGGGACTCACAGATACGCAGTATTTT. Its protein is CASSSHPGGQGLTDTQYF.

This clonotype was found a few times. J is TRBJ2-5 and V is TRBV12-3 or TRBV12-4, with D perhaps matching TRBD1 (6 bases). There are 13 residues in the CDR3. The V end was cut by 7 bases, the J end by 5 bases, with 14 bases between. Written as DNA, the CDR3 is TGTGCCAGCACTATGGGACATGCGGAGACCCAGTACTTC. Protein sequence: CASTMGHAETQYF.

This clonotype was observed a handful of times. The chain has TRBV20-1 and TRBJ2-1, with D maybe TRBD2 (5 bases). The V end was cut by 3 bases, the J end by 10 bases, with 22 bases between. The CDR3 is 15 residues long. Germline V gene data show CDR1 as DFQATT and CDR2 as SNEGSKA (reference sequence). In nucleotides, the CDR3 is TGCAGTGCTAGTGTCCGAGGGCCCCTGGGCAGGGAGCAGTTCTTC. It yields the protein CSASVRGPLGREQFF.

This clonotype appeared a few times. The CDR3 DNA sequence: TGTGCCAGCAGCTCGTACAGGGGCGCCGGGGAAAAACTGTTTTTT. It specifies CASSSYRGAGEKLFF. The chain employs TRBV7-9 and TRBJ1-4; 7 bases map to TRBD1. The germline V gene encodes CDR1 SEHNR and CDR2 FQNEAQ (reference sequence). The CDR3 covers 15 residues. Trimming at V came to 4 bases and at J to 8 bases, leaving 10 bases not matched to a gene. The variable domain in full, with the rest retrieved from reference TRBV7-9 and TRBJ1-4, is DTGVSQNPRHKITKRGQNVTFRCDPISEHNRLYWYRQTLGQGPEFLTYFQNEAQLEKSRLLSDRFSAERPKGSFSTLEIQRTEQGDSAMYLCASSSYRGAGEKLFFGSGTQLSVL.

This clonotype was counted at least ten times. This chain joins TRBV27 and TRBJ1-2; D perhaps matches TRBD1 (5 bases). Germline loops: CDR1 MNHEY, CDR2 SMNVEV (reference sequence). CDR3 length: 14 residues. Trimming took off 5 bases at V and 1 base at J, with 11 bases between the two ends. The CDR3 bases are TGTGCCAGCAGTGCCCAGGGTTATAACTATGGCTACACCTTC. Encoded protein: CASSAQGYNYGYTF.

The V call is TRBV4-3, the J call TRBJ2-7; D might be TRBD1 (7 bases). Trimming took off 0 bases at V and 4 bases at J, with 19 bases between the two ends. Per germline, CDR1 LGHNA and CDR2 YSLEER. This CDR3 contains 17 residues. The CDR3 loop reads CASSQDDLAGGLYEQYF. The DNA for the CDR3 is TGCGCCAGCAGCCAAGATGATTTAGCAGGGGGGTTATACGAGCAGTACTTC.

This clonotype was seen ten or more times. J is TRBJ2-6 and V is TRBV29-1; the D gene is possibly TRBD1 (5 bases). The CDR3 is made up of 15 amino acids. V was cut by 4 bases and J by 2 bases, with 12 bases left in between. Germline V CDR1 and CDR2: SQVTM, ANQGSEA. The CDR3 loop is CSVGVVGAGANVLTF. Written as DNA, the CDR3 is TGCAGCGTTGGCGTGGTAGGGGCTGGGGCCAACGTCCTGACTTTC.

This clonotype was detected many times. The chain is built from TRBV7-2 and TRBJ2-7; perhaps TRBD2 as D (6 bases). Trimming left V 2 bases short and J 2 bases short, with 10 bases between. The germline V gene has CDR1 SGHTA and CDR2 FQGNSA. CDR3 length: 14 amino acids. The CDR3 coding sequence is TGTGCCAGCAGCTTAATGGGGGGACCCTACGAGCAGTACTTC. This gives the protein CASSLMGGPYEQYF.

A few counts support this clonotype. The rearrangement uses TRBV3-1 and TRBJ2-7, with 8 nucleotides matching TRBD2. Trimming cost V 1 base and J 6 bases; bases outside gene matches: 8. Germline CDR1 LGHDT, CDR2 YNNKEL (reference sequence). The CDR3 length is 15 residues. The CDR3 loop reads CASSQGAAGVSEQYF. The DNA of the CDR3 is TGTGCCAGCAGCCAAGGGGCAGCGGGAGTCTCCGAGCAGTACTTC.

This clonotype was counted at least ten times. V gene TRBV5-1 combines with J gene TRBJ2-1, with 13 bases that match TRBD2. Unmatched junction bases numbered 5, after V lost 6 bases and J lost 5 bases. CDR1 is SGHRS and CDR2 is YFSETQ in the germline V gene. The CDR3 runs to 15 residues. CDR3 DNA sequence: TGCGCCAGCACCTGGGGACTAGCGGGAAACAATGAGCAGTTCTTC. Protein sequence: CASTWGLAGNNEQFF.